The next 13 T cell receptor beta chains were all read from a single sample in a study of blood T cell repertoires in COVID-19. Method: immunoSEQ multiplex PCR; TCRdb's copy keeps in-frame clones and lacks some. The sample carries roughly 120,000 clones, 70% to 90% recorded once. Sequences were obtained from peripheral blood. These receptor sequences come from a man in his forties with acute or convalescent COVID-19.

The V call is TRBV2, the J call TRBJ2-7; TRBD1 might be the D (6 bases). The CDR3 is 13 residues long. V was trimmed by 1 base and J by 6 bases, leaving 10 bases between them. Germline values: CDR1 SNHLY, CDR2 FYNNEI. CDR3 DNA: TGTGCCAGCAGTGAAGAGAGGGGGTTCGAGCAGTACTTC. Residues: CASSEERGFEQYF. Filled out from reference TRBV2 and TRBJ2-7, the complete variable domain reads EPEVTQTPSHQVTQMGQEVILRCVPISNHLYFYWYRQILGQKVEFLVSFYNNEISEKSEIFDDQFSVERPDGSNFTLKIRSTKLEDSAMYFCASSEERGFEQYFGPGTRLTVT.

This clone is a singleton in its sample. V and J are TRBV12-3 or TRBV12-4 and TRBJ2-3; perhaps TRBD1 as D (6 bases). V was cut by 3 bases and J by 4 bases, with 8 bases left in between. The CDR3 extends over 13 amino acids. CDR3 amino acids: CASSFEGADTQYF. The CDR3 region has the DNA TGTGCCAGCAGTTTTGAGGGGGCAGATACGCAGTATTTT.

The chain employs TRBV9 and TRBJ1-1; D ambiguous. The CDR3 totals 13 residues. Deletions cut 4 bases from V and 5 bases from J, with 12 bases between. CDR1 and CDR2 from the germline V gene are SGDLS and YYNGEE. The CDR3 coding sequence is TGTGCCAGCAGCCCACCCTCTAGGACTGAAGCTTTCTTT. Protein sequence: CASSPPSRTEAFF.

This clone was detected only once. For the CDR3, the DNA is TGCAGCGACGCCGGGACAGGGGGCATGAACACTGAAGCTTTCTTT. This codes for CSDAGTGGMNTEAFF. The chain joins TRBV29-1 to TRBJ1-1; 12 bases match TRBD1. The CDR3 length is 15 residues. The germline V gene has CDR1 SQVTM and CDR2 ANQGSEA. V was pared by 7 bases and J by 0 bases, with 6 bases of the junction left unmatched.

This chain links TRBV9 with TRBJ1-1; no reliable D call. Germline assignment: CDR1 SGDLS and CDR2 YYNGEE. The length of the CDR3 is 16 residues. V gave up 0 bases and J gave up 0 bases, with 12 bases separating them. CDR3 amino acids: CASSVESGSMNTEAFF. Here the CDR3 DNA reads TGTGCCAGCAGCGTAGAATCAGGCTCTATGAACACTGAAGCTTTCTTT.

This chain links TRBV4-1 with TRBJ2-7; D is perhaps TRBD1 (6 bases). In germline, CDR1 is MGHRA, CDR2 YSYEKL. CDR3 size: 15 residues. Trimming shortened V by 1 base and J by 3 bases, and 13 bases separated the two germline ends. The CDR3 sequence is CASSQAGTPVYEQYF. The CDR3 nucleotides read TGCGCCAGCAGCCAAGCCGGGACACCAGTCTACGAGCAGTACTTC.

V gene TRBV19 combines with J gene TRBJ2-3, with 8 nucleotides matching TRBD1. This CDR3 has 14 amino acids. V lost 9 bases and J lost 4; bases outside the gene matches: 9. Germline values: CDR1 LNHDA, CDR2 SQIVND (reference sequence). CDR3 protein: CASRTGFRADTQYF. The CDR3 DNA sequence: TGTGCCAGCCGGACAGGGTTTAGGGCAGATACGCAGTATTTT.

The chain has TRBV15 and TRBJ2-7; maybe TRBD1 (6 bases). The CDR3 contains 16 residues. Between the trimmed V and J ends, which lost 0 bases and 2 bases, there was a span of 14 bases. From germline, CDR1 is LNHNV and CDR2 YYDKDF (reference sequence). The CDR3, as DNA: TGTGCCACCAGCAGAGAGAATTCCGGGACAACCTACGAGCAGTACTTC. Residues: CATSRENSGTTYEQYF.

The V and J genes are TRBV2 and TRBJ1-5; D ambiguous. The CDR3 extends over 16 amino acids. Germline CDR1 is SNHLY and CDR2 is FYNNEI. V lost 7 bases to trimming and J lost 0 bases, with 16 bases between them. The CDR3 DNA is TGTGCCAGCACGGGATATATAGGCGGTAGCAATCAGCCCCAGCATTTT. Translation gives CASTGYIGGSNQPQHF.

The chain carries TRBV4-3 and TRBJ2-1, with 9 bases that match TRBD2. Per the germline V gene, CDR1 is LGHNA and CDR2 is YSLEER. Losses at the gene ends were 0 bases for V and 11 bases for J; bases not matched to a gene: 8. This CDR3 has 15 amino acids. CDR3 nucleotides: TGCGCCAGCAGCCAAGATGTGGGACTAGCCCACCAGCAGTTCTTC. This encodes CASSQDVGLAHQQFF.

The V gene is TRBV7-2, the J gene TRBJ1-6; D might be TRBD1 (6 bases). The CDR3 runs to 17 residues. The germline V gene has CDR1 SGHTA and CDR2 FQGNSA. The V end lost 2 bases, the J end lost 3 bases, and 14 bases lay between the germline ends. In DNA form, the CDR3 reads TGTGCCAGCAGCTTAAGGGGCAGGGGAAACTATAATTCACCCCTCCACTTT. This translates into CASSLRGRGNYNSPLHF. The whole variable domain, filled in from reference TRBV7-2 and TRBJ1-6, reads GAGVSQSPSNKVTEKGKDVELRCDPISGHTALYWYRQSLGQGLEFLIYFQGNSAPDKSGLPSDRFSAERTGGSVSTLTIQRTQQEDSAVYLCASSLRGRGNYNSPLHFGNGTRLTVT.

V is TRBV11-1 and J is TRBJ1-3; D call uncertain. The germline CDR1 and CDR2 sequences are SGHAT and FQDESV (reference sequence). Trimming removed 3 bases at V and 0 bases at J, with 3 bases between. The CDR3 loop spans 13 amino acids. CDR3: CASSFYSGNTIYF. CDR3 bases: TGTGCCAGCAGCTTCTACTCTGGAAACACCATATATTTT.

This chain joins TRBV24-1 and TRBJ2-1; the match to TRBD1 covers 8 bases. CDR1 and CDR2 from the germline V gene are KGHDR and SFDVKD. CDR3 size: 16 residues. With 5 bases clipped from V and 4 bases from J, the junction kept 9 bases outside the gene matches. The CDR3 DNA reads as TGTGCCACCAGTGCCACAGGGGGGTCCAAATACAATGAGCAGTTCTTC. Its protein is CATSATGGSKYNEQFF.